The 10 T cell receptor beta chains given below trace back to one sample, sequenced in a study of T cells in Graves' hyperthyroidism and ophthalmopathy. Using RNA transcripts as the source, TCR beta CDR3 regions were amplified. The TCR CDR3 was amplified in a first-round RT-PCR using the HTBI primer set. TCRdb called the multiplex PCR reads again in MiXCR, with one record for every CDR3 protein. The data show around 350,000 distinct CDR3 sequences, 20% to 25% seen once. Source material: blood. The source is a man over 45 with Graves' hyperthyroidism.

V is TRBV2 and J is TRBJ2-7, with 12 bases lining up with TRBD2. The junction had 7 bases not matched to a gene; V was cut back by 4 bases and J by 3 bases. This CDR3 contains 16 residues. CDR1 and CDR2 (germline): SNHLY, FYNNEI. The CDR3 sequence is CASSGLATSGSYEQYF. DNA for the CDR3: TGTGCCAGCAGTGGTCTGGCGACTAGCGGGAGCTACGAGCAGTACTTC.

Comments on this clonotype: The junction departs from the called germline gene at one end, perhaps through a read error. The CDR3 DNA follows: TGCAGTGCTAGAGTCCGTTTAGGGACTAGCGGGAGGACCAATGATCAGTTCTTC. Protein: CSARVRLGTSGRTNDQFF. The chain combines TRBV20-1 with TRBJ2-1, with 15 positions matching TRBD2. The CDR3 is 18 amino acids. From germline, CDR1 is DFQATT and CDR2 SNEGSKA (reference sequence).

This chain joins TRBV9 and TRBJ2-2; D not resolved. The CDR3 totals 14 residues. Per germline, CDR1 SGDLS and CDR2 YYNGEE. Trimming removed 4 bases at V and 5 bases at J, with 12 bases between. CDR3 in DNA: TGTGCCAGCAGCCCTGGGGTCAAAACCGGGGAGCTGTTTTTT. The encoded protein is CASSPGVKTGELFF.

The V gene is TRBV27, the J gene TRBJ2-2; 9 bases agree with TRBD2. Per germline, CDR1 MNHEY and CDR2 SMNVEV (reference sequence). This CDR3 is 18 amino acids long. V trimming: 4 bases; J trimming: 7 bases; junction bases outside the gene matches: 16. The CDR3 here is CASSSPTLAGGLSGELFF. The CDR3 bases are TGTGCCAGCAGTTCCCCTACGTTGGCGGGAGGGCTTAGCGGGGAGCTGTTTTTT.

The CDR3 protein is CASGNGPWGILEQYF. The CDR3 DNA reads as TGTGCCAGCGGAAACGGACCCTGGGGGATACTCGAGCAGTACTTC. The chain joins TRBV12-3 or TRBV12-4 to TRBJ2-7, with D perhaps matching TRBD1 or TRBD2 (5 bases each). V was shortened by 8 bases and J by 6 bases, with 23 bases between the two germline ends. The CDR3 runs 15 residues.

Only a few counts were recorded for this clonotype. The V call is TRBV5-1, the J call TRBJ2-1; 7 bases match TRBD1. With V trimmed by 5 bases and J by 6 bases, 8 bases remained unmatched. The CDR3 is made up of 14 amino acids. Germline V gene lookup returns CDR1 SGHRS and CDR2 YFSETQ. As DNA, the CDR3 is TGCGCCAGCAGTCTAGGTGGGACAGCCAATGAGCAGTTCTTC. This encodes CASSLGGTANEQFF.

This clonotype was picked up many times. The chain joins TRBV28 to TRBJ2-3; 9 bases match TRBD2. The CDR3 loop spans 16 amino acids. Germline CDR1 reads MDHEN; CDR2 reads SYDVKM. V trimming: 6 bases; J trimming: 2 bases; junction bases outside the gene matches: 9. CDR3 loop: CASRALGLADTDTQYF. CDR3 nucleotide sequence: TGTGCCAGCAGAGCGTTGGGACTAGCAGACACAGATACGCAGTATTTT.

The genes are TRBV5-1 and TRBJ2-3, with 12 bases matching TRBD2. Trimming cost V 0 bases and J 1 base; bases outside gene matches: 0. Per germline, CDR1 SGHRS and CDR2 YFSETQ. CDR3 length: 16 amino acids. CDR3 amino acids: CASSLGTSGGTDTQYF. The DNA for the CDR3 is TGCGCCAGCAGCTTGGGGACTAGCGGGGGCACAGATACGCAGTATTTT.

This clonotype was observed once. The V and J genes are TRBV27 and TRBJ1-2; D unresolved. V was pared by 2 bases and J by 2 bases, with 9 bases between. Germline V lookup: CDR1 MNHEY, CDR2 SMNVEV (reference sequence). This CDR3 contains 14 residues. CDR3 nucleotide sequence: TGTGCCAGCAGTTTACAGCCCTACAACTATGGCTACACCTTC. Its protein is CASSLQPYNYGYTF.

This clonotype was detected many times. CDR3 sequence: CSVGTPLNTEAFF. The CDR3 DNA sequence: TGCAGCGTTGGTACACCTTTGAACACTGAAGCTTTCTTT. The chain has TRBV29-1 and TRBJ1-1; D is uncertain. Trimming took 4 bases from V and 0 from J, leaving 9 bases between them. This CDR3 has 13 amino acids. Germline V gene data show CDR1 as SQVTM and CDR2 as ANQGSEA.